This T cell receptor (beta chain) stems from a study of blood T cells in healthy people across ages. General study points: Unsorted PBMC material precluded a definitive naive versus antigen-experienced comparison. Considered underestimates were the diversity estimates obtained from one million T cells.

Only one count was recorded for this clonotype. The antigen is not known. Then a second PCR, running about 6 to 12 cycles, was carried out with a sample-barcoded 5' primer and a J-beta primer mix. TCRdb recomputed calls from the 5' RACE reads with MiXCR, one row per CDR3 protein. The table shows more than 650,000 distinct CDR3 sequences, with under 30% occurring only once. Every sample had a minimum of 6.5 million PBMCs isolated. CDR3 length: 15 residues. CDR1 MNHEY and CDR2 SVGAGI come from the germline V gene. V was shortened by 2 bases and J by 6 bases, with 15 bases between the two germline ends. These data also featured in a second study, about T cells of mothers and their children. This second study notes: There was no detection of any persistent microchimeric T cell clones.

The specimen sequenced was blood. The TCR comes from a boy aged 5 to 17 in good health. This chain links TRBV6-5 with TRBJ2-3, with D possibly being TRBD1 or TRBD2 (5 bases each). The CDR3 protein is CASSYGRHWGDTQYF. The CDR3 DNA is TGTGCCAGCAGTTACGGACGCCATTGGGGGGATACGCAGTATTTT.